This TCR beta chain was captured in a study of CD8 T cells in ankylosing spondylitis. General study results and limits: Typical of ankylosing spondylitis blood, it appeared, was a TCR beta motif of eight highly homologous variants.

V was pared by 3 bases and J by 6 bases, with 7 bases between. The V gene's germline CDR1 is SGHRS and CDR2 YFSETQ. This CDR3 is 12 amino acids long. In TCRdb, the 5' RACE reads were re-called with MiXCR into one record per CDR3 protein. The sample includes around 540,000 distinct CDR3 sequences, about 12% of them seen just once. Details on this clonotype: The antigen is not known.

The genes are TRBV5-1 and TRBJ2-1; tentative D call: TRBD2 (5 bases). Sequenced material: blood, either unsorted or a sorted T cell fraction (not recorded which). This clonotype originated in a male donor with ankylosing spondylitis. The CDR3 protein is CASSWGANEQFF. DNA for the CDR3: TGCGCCAGCAGCTGGGGAGCCAATGAGCAGTTCTTC.